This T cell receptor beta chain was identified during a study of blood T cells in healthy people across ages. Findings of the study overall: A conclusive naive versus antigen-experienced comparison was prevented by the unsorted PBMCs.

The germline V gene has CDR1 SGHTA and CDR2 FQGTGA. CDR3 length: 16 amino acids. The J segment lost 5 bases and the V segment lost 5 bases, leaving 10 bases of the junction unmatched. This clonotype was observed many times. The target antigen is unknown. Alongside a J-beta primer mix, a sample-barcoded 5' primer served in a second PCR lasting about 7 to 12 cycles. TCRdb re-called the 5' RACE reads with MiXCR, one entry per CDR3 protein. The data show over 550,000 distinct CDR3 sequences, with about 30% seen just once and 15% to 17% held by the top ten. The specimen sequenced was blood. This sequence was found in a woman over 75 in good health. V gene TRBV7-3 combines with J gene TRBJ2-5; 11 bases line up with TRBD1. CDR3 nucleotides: TGTGCCAGCAGCCCAGGACAGGGGGCGCAGGGGGAGACCCAGTACTTC. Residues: CASSPGQGAQGETQYF.